What follows are 6 T cell receptor beta chains derived from one specimen sequenced in a study of T cells in women clearing cervical HPV infection. Using immunoSEQ multiplex PCR, the repertoire was profiled, and TCRdb retains in-frame clones only, with some absent. The listing contains 35,000 to 45,000 clones. Sequencing was carried out using blood buffy coat. The source is a woman aged 18 to 75 with a cervical HPV16 infection that either progressed to CIN3+ or cleared (not recorded which).

For this clone: The read falls 3 residues short of the CDR3 end, and the missing part is taken from the germline J gene. This chain links TRBV29-1 with TRBJ2-4; weak D call: TRBD1 (6 bases). The V gene's germline CDR1 is SQVTM and CDR2 ANQGSEA. The CDR3 contains 14 residues. Partial CDR3 DNA: TGCAGCGTTGAAGGAGGGGGACGGAACTATGGT. It codes for CSVEGGGRNYG. The complete CDR3 sequence is CSVEGGGRNYGQYF.

Worth noting for this clone: The CDR3 end lies 3 residues beyond the end of the read and is filled in from the germline J gene. The V call is TRBV2, the J call TRBJ2-1, with D perhaps matching TRBD1 (6 bases). The CDR3 totals 15 residues. The germline V gene encodes CDR1 SNHLY and CDR2 FYNNEI. The V and J ends lost 6 bases and 5 bases respectively, with 17 bases between them. The CDR3 is CASRAGQLVNNEQFF. The DNA read from the CDR3 is TGTGCCAGCAGGGCTGGACAGCTAGTTAACAATGAG.

A remark on this clone: The read falls 3 residues short of the CDR3 end, and the missing part is taken from the germline J gene. The chain combines TRBV5-1 with TRBJ1-5, with D tentatively TRBD1 (6 bases). This CDR3 spans 15 amino acids. V lost 2 bases to trimming and J lost 8 bases, with 17 bases between them. Germline values: CDR1 SGHRS, CDR2 YFSETQ. The sequenced part of the CDR3 DNA is TGCGCCAGCAGCTTCGGGGGGACACACCGGGAGCCC. Translating gives CASSFGGTHREP. The whole CDR3 protein is CASSFGGTHREPQHF.

As to this clone: The CDR3 extends 3 residues past the end of the read, so its final part is completed from the germline J gene. This chain links TRBV2 with TRBJ1-5; D is undetermined. Trimming cost V 3 bases and J 0 bases, with 6 bases left between them. Germline CDR1 SNHLY, CDR2 FYNNEI. This CDR3 is built from 14 residues. The chain's CDR3 is CASSDRVSNQPQHF. CDR3 DNA (partial): TGTGCCAGCAGTGACAGAGTTAGCAATCAGCCC.

For this clone: The read is 3 residues too short to cover the CDR3 end, so that end is filled in from the germline J gene. This sequence joins TRBV7-7 and TRBJ2-7; 11 bases map to TRBD2. This CDR3 is built from 15 residues. Germline CDR1 reads SSHAT; CDR2 reads FNYEAQ (reference sequence). V shed 5 bases, J shed 0 bases, and the junction held 3 bases outside the gene matches. The CDR3 protein is CASSPGLADSYEQYF. The covered CDR3 bases are TGTGCCAGCAGCCCGGGACTAGCGGACTCCTACGAG.

In the case of this clone: The read ends 3 residues early relative to the CDR3; the germline J gene fills the gap. V is TRBV19 and J is TRBJ2-5; TRBD2 matches at 9 bases. After removal of 3 bases from V and 4 bases from J, the junction contained 9 bases not matched to a gene. Germline V CDR1 and CDR2: LNHDA, SQIVND (reference sequence). This CDR3 region has 16 residues. The sequenced part of the CDR3 DNA is TGTGCCAGTAGTATTCCTCGCGGGAGGGCCGGAGAGACC. It yields the protein CASSIPRGRAGET. In full, the CDR3 reads CASSIPRGRAGETQYF. Full variable domain (missing parts from reference TRBV19 and TRBJ2-5): DGGITQSPKYLFRKEGQNVTLSCEQNLNHDAMYWYRQDPGQGLRLIYYSQIVNDFQKGDIAEGYSVSREKKESFPLTVTSAQKNPTAFYLCASSIPRGRAGETQYFGPGTRLLVL.